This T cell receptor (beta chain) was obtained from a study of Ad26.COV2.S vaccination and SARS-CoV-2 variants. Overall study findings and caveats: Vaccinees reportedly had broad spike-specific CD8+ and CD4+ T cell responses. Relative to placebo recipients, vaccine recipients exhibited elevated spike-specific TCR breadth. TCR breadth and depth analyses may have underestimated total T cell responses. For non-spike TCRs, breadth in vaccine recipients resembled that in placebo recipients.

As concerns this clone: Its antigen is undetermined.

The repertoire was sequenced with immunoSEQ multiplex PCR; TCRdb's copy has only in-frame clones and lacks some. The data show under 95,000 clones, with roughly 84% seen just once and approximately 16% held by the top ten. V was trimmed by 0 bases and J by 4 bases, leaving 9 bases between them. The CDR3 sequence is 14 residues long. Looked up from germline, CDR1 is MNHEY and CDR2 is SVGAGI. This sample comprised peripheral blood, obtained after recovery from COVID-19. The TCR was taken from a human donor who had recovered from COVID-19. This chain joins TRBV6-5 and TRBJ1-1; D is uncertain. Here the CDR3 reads CASSYSFAATEAFF. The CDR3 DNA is TGTGCCAGCAGTTACTCTTTTGCGGCCACTGAAGCTTTCTTT.